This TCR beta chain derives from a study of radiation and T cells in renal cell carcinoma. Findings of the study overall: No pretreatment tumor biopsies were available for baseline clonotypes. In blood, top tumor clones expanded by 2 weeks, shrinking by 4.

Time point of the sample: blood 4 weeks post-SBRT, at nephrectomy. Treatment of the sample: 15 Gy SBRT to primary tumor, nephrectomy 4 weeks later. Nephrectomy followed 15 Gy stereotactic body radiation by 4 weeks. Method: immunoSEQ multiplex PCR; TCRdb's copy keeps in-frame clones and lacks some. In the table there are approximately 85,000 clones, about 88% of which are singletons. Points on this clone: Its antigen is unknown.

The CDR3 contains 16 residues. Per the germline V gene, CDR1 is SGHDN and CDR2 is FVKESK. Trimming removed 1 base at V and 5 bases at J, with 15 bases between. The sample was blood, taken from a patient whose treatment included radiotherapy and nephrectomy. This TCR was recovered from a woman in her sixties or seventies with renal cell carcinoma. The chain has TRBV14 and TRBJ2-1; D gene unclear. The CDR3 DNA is TGTGCCAGCAGCCAAGTCGGTGCGAGACCTGACAATGAGCAGTTCTTC. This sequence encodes CASSQVGARPDNEQFF.